The 19 T cell receptor beta chains below come from one sample, sequenced in a study of T cell clonality in common variable immunodeficiency. These receptors lack a known antigen. Data came from immunoSEQ multiplex PCR; TCRdb stores just in-frame clones and leaves some out. The sample includes roughly 14,000 clones, none of them occurring once. Study-wide results and caveats: Common variable immunodeficiency TCR beta sequences reportedly had fewer deletions and N-nucleotide insertions.

Sequencing was performed on peripheral blood mononuclear cells. The receptors were gathered from a human donor with common variable immunodeficiency.

This clone turned up a few times. The read is 3 residues too short to cover the CDR3 end, so that end is filled in from the germline J gene. The V gene is TRBV18, the J gene TRBJ1-1; TRBD1 aligns across 7 bases. Germline V gene sequence: CDR1 KGHSH, CDR2 LQKENI. The CDR3 contains 14 residues. V shed 6 bases and J 4 bases; nucleotides not matched to a gene: 8. The CDR3: CASSPDREGTEAFF. Partial CDR3 DNA: TGTGCCAGCTCGCCAGACAGGGAGGGCACTGAA.

Remarks on this clone: The missing CDR3 end, 3 residues past where the read stops, is filled in from the germline J gene. The chain couples TRBV18 to TRBJ1-5; 10 bases match TRBD1. This CDR3 has 16 residues. V shed 5 bases, J shed 0 bases, and the junction held 4 bases outside the gene matches. Looked up from germline, CDR1 is KGHSH and CDR2 is LQKENI. The sequenced CDR3 bases are TGTGCCAGCTCAGGACAGGGGGGCGATAGCAATCAGCCC. This sequence encodes CASSGQGGDSNQP. The full CDR3 sequence reads CASSGQGGDSNQPQHF.

This clone has only a few counts. The read terminates 3 residues before the CDR3 end, so the remaining end is supplied by the germline J gene. This rearrangement joins TRBV6-2 or TRBV6-3 to TRBJ2-7; a weak D match, TRBD2 (7 bases). CDR1 is MNHEY, CDR2 SVGEGT, per germline. V lost 5 bases, J lost 2 bases, and 16 bases lay in between. This CDR3 has 15 amino acids. CDR3: CASSRRVGGAYEQYF. The sequenced CDR3 bases are TGTGCCAGCAGTCGTCGGGTAGGGGGGGCCTACGAG.

Relative to its sample, this clone is medium-sized. The missing CDR3 end, 3 residues past where the read stops, is filled in from the germline J gene. The gene calls are TRBV10-3 and TRBJ1-6; possibly TRBD1 for D (5 bases). This CDR3 region has 16 residues. The ends were cut back, 7 bases at V and 0 bases at J, with 13 bases in the middle. From germline, CDR1 is ENHRY and CDR2 SYGVKD. The DNA read from the CDR3 is TGTGCCATCAAGCCGGCAGGGCTCTCCTATAATTCACCC. This sequence encodes CAIKPAGLSYNSP. The full CDR3 protein is CAIKPAGLSYNSPLHF.

This clone was counted only a few times. The read ends 3 residues early relative to the CDR3; the germline J gene fills the gap. The chain employs TRBV7-9 and TRBJ1-3; D call uncertain. CDR1 is SEHNR and CDR2 is FQNEAQ in the germline V gene (reference sequence). V lost 7 bases, J lost 0 bases, and 13 bases lay in between. The CDR3 has 15 amino acids. CDR3 in amino acids: CASTPEAGSGNTIYF. The sequenced part of the CDR3 DNA is TGTGCCAGCACCCCAGAGGCTGGCTCTGGAAACACC.

A few counts support this clone. The read terminates 3 residues before the CDR3 end, so the remaining end is supplied by the germline J gene. This chain connects TRBV7-2 to TRBJ1-1; TRBD1 might be the D (5 bases). Germline V lookup: CDR1 SGHTA, CDR2 FQGNSA. V gave up 5 bases and J gave up 4 bases, with 14 bases separating them. The CDR3 runs to 14 residues. The CDR3 loop is CASSPARGPTEAFF. The sequenced part of the CDR3 DNA is TGTGCCAGCAGCCCAGCGAGGGGTCCCACTGAA.

A note on this clone: Read data end 3 residues before the CDR3 end; the end is taken from the germline J gene. The chain carries TRBV11-3 and TRBJ2-5, with 7 bases aligning to TRBD1. The CDR3 runs 15 residues. Germline CDR1 and CDR2: SGHNT and YENEEA. V dropped 1 base and J dropped 0; count of bases not matched to a gene: 2. The part of the CDR3 DNA that was read is TGTGCCAGCAGCTTAGGAGACAGGGACCAAGAGACC. It is translated as CASSLGDRDQET. The whole CDR3 sequence is CASSLGDRDQETQYF. The variable domain in full, completed from reference TRBV11-3 and TRBJ2-5, reads EAGVVQSPRYKIIEKKQPVAFWCNPISGHNTLYWYLQNLGQGPELLIRYENEEAVDDSQLPKDRFSAERLKGVDSTLKIQPAELGDSAVYLCASSLGDRDQETQYFGPGTRLLVL.

Notes on this clone: Read coverage stops 3 residues before the CDR3 terminus; the germline J gene supplies the remainder. The V and J genes are TRBV18 and TRBJ1-2, with D maybe TRBD1 (6 bases). CDR1 KGHSH and CDR2 LQKENI come from the germline V gene. This CDR3 is 13 amino acids long. This CDR3 reads CASSPQDSRGYTF. The DNA read from the CDR3 is TGTGCCAGCTCACCCCAGGACAGTAGGGGC.

As concerns this clone: The read falls 3 residues short of the CDR3 end, and the missing part is taken from the germline J gene. The gene calls are TRBV13 and TRBJ2-1, with TRBD1 identical over 9 bases. V gave up 5 bases and J gave up 9 bases; unmatched junction bases: 5. CDR1 is PRHDT, CDR2 FYEKMQ, per germline (reference sequence). The CDR3 spans 13 residues. The covered CDR3 bases are TGTGCCAGCAGCCCAGGACAGGGGAGTGAG. Residues: CASSPGQGSE. In full, the CDR3 reads CASSPGQGSEQFF.

This clone was detected a few times. The read terminates 3 residues before the CDR3 end, so the remaining end is supplied by the germline J gene. The chain employs TRBV2 and TRBJ2-2; no firm D call. Trimming took off 0 bases at V and 0 bases at J, with 5 bases between the two ends. The germline V gene has CDR1 SNHLY and CDR2 FYNNEI. The CDR3 is 15 residues long. The CDR3 here is CASSEAYSNTGELFF. CDR3 bases read: TGTGCCAGCAGTGAAGCCTATTCGAACACCGGGGAG.

There are a few counts of this clone. The CDR3 is cut off 3 residues early in the read; its end comes from the germline J gene. The chain employs TRBV19 and TRBJ2-6; TRBD2 might be the D (6 bases). The CDR3 spans 17 residues. Trimming left V 0 bases short and J 2 bases short, with 11 bases between. The germline gives CDR1 LNHDA, CDR2 SQIVND (reference sequence). The CDR3 protein is CASSIDWRGTGANVLTF. CDR3 DNA (partial): TGTGCCAGTAGTATAGATTGGCGGGGTACTGGGGCCAACGTC.

In its sample, this clone was seen a few times. The read ends 3 residues early relative to the CDR3; the germline J gene fills the gap. V is TRBV19 and J is TRBJ2-5, with 9 positions matching TRBD1. The J segment lost 7 bases and the V segment lost 5 bases, leaving 5 bases of the junction unmatched. Germline CDR1 and CDR2: LNHDA and SQIVND (reference sequence). This CDR3 has 13 residues. The sequenced part of the CDR3 DNA is TGTGCCAGTAGTCCTCGACAGGGGGGGACC. It yields the protein CASSPRQGGT. The full CDR3 reads CASSPRQGGTQYF.

This clone was counted between two and nine times. The read ends 3 residues shy of where the CDR3 ends; the end is completed using the germline J gene. The V call is TRBV7-9, the J call TRBJ2-5; D gene ambiguous. V lost 5 bases to trimming and J lost 5 bases, with 6 bases between them. The CDR3 totals 11 residues. The germline V gene encodes CDR1 SEHNR and CDR2 FQNEAQ (reference sequence). The CDR3 region is CASSTRETQYF. CDR3 bases read: TGTGCCAGCAGCACCCGGGAGACC.

This clone was seen only a few times. The CDR3 loop reads CASSYEGGYYGYTF. CDR3 DNA, as far as it was read: TGTGCCAGCAGCTACGAAGGGGGCTACTATGGC. V gene TRBV7-9 combines with J gene TRBJ1-2; the match to TRBD1 covers 7 bases. The read halts 3 residues ahead of the CDR3 end, with the missing end drawn from the germline J gene. V dropped 4 bases and J dropped 3; count of bases not matched to a gene: 5. The germline gives CDR1 SEHNR, CDR2 FQNEAQ (reference sequence). CDR3 size: 14 residues. The entire variable domain, with the rest obtained from reference TRBV7-9 and TRBJ1-2, is as follows: DTGVSQNPRHKITKRGQNVTFRCDPISEHNRLYWYRQTLGQGPEFLTYFQNEAQLEKSRLLSDRFSAERPKGSFSTLEIQRTEQGDSAMYLCASSYEGGYYGYTFGSGTRLTVV.

The sample holds many counts of this clone. The read comes to an end 3 residues before the CDR3 does, leaving the germline J gene to fill in the end. The V and J genes are TRBV5-1 and TRBJ2-5, with 8 nucleotides matching TRBD1. This CDR3 is built from 16 residues. Per germline, CDR1 SGHRS and CDR2 YFSETQ. The V and J ends lost 0 bases and 0 bases, in that order; junction bases with no gene match: 4. The CDR3 here is CASSLAGTGHQETQYF. The DNA read from the CDR3 is TGCGCCAGCAGCTTGGCCGGGACAGGACACCAAGAGACC. The variable domain in full, with the rest retrieved from reference TRBV5-1 and TRBJ2-5, is KAGVTQTPRYLIKTRGQQVTLSCSPISGHRSVSWYQQTPGQGLQFLFEYFSETQRNKGNFPGRFSGRQFSNSRSEMNVSTLELGDSALYLCASSLAGTGHQETQYFGPGTRLLVL.

This clone was counted between two and nine times. Coverage ceases 3 residues before the CDR3 finishes, and the germline J gene fills in the end. The chain uses TRBV29-1 and TRBJ1-2; tentatively, D is TRBD1 (5 bases). CDR3 length: 12 amino acids. Germline CDR1 reads SQVTM; CDR2 reads ANQGSEA. CDR3 DNA (partial): TGCAGCGCCGTGGAGGACCAGGGAGGC. This sequence encodes CSAVEDQGG. The whole CDR3 region reads CSAVEDQGGYTF. The variable domain in full, completed from reference TRBV29-1 and TRBJ1-2, reads SAVISQKPSRDICQRGTSLTIQCQVDSQVTMMFWYRQQPGQSLTLIATANQGSEATYESGFVIDKFPISRPNLTFSTLTVSNMSPEDSSIYLCSAVEDQGGYTFGSGTRLTVV.

This clone was recorded many times. The read halts 3 residues ahead of the CDR3 end, with the missing end drawn from the germline J gene. The chain is built from TRBV5-1 and TRBJ2-5, with TRBD1 as a possible D gene (6 bases). The CDR3 runs 14 residues. V lost 4 bases and J 4 bases, leaving 14 bases between the germline ends. CDR1 and CDR2 (germline): SGHRS, YFSETQ. The covered CDR3 bases are TGCGCCAGCAGCCCAAGGGCCAGGGGAGAGACC. Translated: CASSPRARGET. The full CDR3 is CASSPRARGETQYF.

There are a few counts of this clone. Coverage ceases 3 residues before the CDR3 finishes, and the germline J gene fills in the end. V and J are TRBV7-3 and TRBJ2-1; 12 positions agree with TRBD2. CDR1 is SGHTA and CDR2 is FQGTGA in the germline V gene. Trimming removed 5 bases from V and 8 bases from J; junction bases left unmatched: 10. This CDR3 contains 16 residues. CDR3 loop: CASSTTLAGGRDEQFF. The part of the CDR3 DNA that was read is TGTGCCAGCAGCACCACGCTAGCGGGGGGGCGTGATGAG.

Comments on this clone: Coverage ceases 3 residues before the CDR3 finishes, and the germline J gene fills in the end. This chain uses TRBV7-9 with TRBJ1-1, with a tentative D call TRBD1 (5 bases). CDR3 length equals 12 residues. Germline V gives CDR1 SEHNR, CDR2 FQNEAQ (reference sequence). Incomplete CDR3 DNA: TGTGCCAGCAGCCCGACAGTATCGAGG. It encodes CASSPTVSR. The entire CDR3 protein is CASSPTVSRAFF.